These T cell receptor beta chains were read from a single sample in a study of T cell responses to AZD1222 COVID-19 vaccine. Profiling relied on immunoSEQ multiplex PCR, and the TCRdb table lists in-frame clones only, not all of them. This sample has 150,000 or so clones, with just over 85% found just once. Sample: peripheral blood, taken on day 0 of AZD1222 vaccination. These receptors were taken from an adult in good health. Both conserved end residues are part of each CDR3. The D gene is left open where the match is weak. Expanded clones get a size class; other rows say once, few or many, or leave the size out.

j_gene | d_gene | abundance | v_gene | CDR3nt | CDR3aa
TRBJ2-5 | . | few | TRBV28 | TGTGCCAGCAGTTTTAGGAGCGGGTCCGGGACCCAGTACTTC | CASSFRSGSGTQYF
TRBJ2-7 | . | . | TRBV5-4 | TGTGCCAGCAGCTTTTCAACAGGCGAGCAGTACTTC | CASSFSTGEQYF
TRBJ2-5 | . | . | TRBV4-2 | TGTGCCAGCAGCCAAACGGCGGGGACCCAAGAGACCCAGTACTTC | CASSQTAGTQETQYF
TRBJ1-6 | . | few | TRBV6-4 | TGTGCCAGCAGTGACTCGAAGGGCGGGAATTCACCCCTCCACTTT | CASSDSKGGNSPLHF
TRBJ2-7 | . | . | TRBV10-3 | TGTGCCATCAGGCGGCCCTACGAGCAGTACTTC | CAIRRPYEQYF
TRBJ2-7 | TRBD1 | . | TRBV5-1 | TGCGCCAGCAGCCCGTCCGGGACAGGGATTTACTACGAGCAGTACTTC | CASSPSGTGIYYEQYF
TRBJ1-2 | . | . | TRBV7-2 | TGTGCCAGCAGCCCCCCTAAGGGCGGGGATGGCTACACCTTC | CASSPPKGGDGYTF
TRBJ1-2 | TRBD1 | . | TRBV28 | TGTGCCAGCAGTTTACAGGGACAGGGGTATGGCTACACCTTC | CASSLQGQGYGYTF
TRBJ1-1 | TRBD1 | . | TRBV7-2 | TGTGCCACCTCCCAGACAGGGGTGGGGAACACTGAAGCTTTCTTT | CATSQTGVGNTEAFF
TRBJ1-2 | . | . | TRBV6-2/TRBV6-3 | TGTGCCAGCAGTTATGGGAAGGCTGATGGCTACACCTTC | CASSYGKADGYTF
TRBJ1-3 | TRBD1 | . | TRBV3-1/TRBV3-2 | TGTGCCAGCAGCCATACGGACAGGGGGAACACCATATATTTT | CASSHTDRGNTIYF
TRBJ1-2 | . | few | TRBV10-3 | TGTGCCATCAGTGAGGGCGGGGAAGCTAACTATGGCTACACCTTC | CAISEGGEANYGYTF
TRBJ1-2 | . | . | TRBV6-2/TRBV6-3 | TGTGCCAGCAGTGGTGGACTTAGCGTTGGCTACACCTTC | CASSGGLSVGYTF
TRBJ1-1 | . | . | TRBV5-1 | TGCGCCAGCACTTTGAGGAGGGACACTGAAGCTTTCTTT | CASTLRRDTEAFF
TRBJ2-2 | . | . | TRBV19 | TGTGCCAGTAGCCTTAGTAGGGTCACCGGGGAGCTGTTTTTT | CASSLSRVTGELFF
TRBJ1-6 | . | . | TRBV25-1 | TGTGCCAGCAGTGAACCCTTCCAACCTTCACCCCTCCACTTT | CASSEPFQPSPLHF
TRBJ2-7 | . | . | TRBV19 | TGTGCCAGTAGTATAGATCTCATGACGAGTTACGAGCAGTACTTC | CASSIDLMTSYEQYF
TRBJ1-5 | . | . | TRBV12-3/TRBV12-4 | TGTGCCAGCACAACAGGGAGAGGACAGCCCCAGCATTTT | CASTTGRGQPQHF
TRBJ1-5 | . | . | TRBV27 | TGTGCCAGCCAGACAGGCAATCAGCCCCAGCATTTT | CASQTGNQPQHF
TRBJ1-1 | . | . | TRBV10-3 | TGTGCCATCAGCGCTAACAAGAACACTGAAGCTTTCTTT | CAISANKNTEAFF
TRBJ1-1 | . | . | TRBV29-1 | TGCAGCGTTGCGGGGGGGAAAGCTTTCTTT | CSVAGGKAFF
TRBJ2-1 | . | . | TRBV5-1 | TGCGCCAGCAGACCGGGGCAGCGACCTAACTACAATGAGCAGTTCTTC | CASRPGQRPNYNEQFF
TRBJ2-1 | TRBD2 | . | TRBV3-1/TRBV3-2 | TGTGCCAGCAGAAAAAGCGCTACTAGCGGGGGAGCAGTCTACAATGAGCAGTTCTTC | CASRKSATSGGAVYNEQFF
TRBJ2-5 | . | . | TRBV14 | TGTGCCAGCAGCCAAGGGGCGCGATCAGAGACCCAGTACTTC | CASSQGARSETQYF
TRBJ1-2 | TRBD1 | . | TRBV4-3 | TGCGCCAGCAGCCCCGGACAGGGACCGGGCGGCTACACCTTC | CASSPGQGPGGYTF
TRBJ1-1 | . | . | TRBV7-9 | TGTGCCAGCAGCCCCCAGGGAGGGGTTAAGGGCACTGAAGCTTTCTTT | CASSPQGGVKGTEAFF
TRBJ2-3 | . | . | TRBV7-2 | TGTGCCAGCAGCGTACAGCACACAGATACGCAGTATTTT | CASSVQHTDTQYF
TRBJ2-2 | . | . | TRBV4-1 | TGCGCCAGCAGCCAAGATCAAGGGACAAAAAACACCGGGGAGCTGTTTTTT | CASSQDQGTKNTGELFF
TRBJ2-7 | . | few | TRBV11-2 | TGTGCCAGCAGCCCCGGCGGGGACGAGCAGTACTTC | CASSPGGDEQYF
TRBJ2-1 | . | . | TRBV12-3/TRBV12-4 | TGTGCCAGCAGTTTAGCGCCCGGTGAGCAGTTCTTC | CASSLAPGEQFF
TRBJ1-1 | . | . | TRBV30 | TGTGCCTGGGAAAGGGGAGATGCCTCCTTGAACACTGAAGCTTTCTTT | CAWERGDASLNTEAFF
TRBJ2-2 | . | . | TRBV7-2 | TGTGCCAGCAGCTTATCGGCGGGGGCGGGCACCGGGGAGCTGTTTTTT | CASSLSAGAGTGELFF
TRBJ2-1 | TRBD1 | . | TRBV5-1 | TGCGCCAGCAGCTTGGCGGGACAGGGGGGTAACAATGAGCAGTTCTTC | CASSLAGQGGNNEQFF
TRBJ1-4 | . | once | TRBV15 | TGTGCCACCAGGCCGGGGGGAGGAAATGAAAAACTGTTTTTT | CATRPGGGNEKLFF
TRBJ2-2 | . | few | TRBV7-9 | TGTGCCAGCAGCTTATTCGGGGGAGCCGGGGAGCTGTTTTTT | CASSLFGGAGELFF
TRBJ2-2 | . | . | TRBV9 | TGTGCCAGCAGCGTAGGAAGCTTTTTCACCGGGGAGCTGTTTTTT | CASSVGSFFTGELFF
TRBJ2-7 | . | . | TRBV5-6 | TGTGCCAGCAGCTTACAGGGCCCCTACGAGCAGTACTTC | CASSLQGPYEQYF
TRBJ2-3 | TRBD2 | . | TRBV15 | TGTGCCACCAGCAGAACGACTAGCGGTTGGATCACAGATACGCAGTATTTT | CATSRTTSGWITDTQYF
TRBJ1-2 | . | . | TRBV4-3 | TGCGCCAGCAGCCAAGTGGCGGCAGCGTCGGGAGGCTACACCTTC | CASSQVAAASGGYTF
TRBJ1-6 | . | . | TRBV2 | TGTGCCAGCATGCCGGGGGGGTCCTATAATTCACCCCTCCACTTT | CASMPGGSYNSPLHF
TRBJ1-1 | TRBD1 | . | TRBV11-3 | TGTGCCAGCAGCTTTGGGACAGGGGGCGAAGCTTTCTTT | CASSFGTGGEAFF
TRBJ2-7 | . | . | TRBV18 | TGTGCCAGCTCACCAGGGGGTTCCCCTTTCGAGCAGTACTTC | CASSPGGSPFEQYF
TRBJ2-2 | . | . | TRBV28 | TGTGCCAGCAGTTTTCTGGGAGCGAACACCGGGGAGCTGTTTTTT | CASSFLGANTGELFF
TRBJ1-2 | . | once | TRBV6-5 | TGTGCCAGCAGTTATACAGAGTTCTATGGCTACACCTTC | CASSYTEFYGYTF
TRBJ2-7 | TRBD2 | . | TRBV4-3 | TGCGCCAGCAGCTACGACGTCCTAGCGGGGGAAGAGCAGTACTTC | CASSYDVLAGEEQYF
TRBJ1-3 | . | . | TRBV28 | TGTGCCAGCAGGGGGAACACCATATATTTT | CASRGNTIYF
TRBJ2-7 | TRBD1 | . | TRBV27 | TGTGCCAGCAGTTGGGGACAGTTCTACGAGCAGTACTTC | CASSWGQFYEQYF
TRBJ1-1 | . | . | TRBV18 | TGTGCCAGCTCACCCCTCGAGGTACAGCGGAACACTGAAGCTTTCTTT | CASSPLEVQRNTEAFF
TRBJ2-1 | TRBD2 | . | TRBV2 | TGTGCCAGCATCAGGACTAGCGGGGGGAGCTCCTACAATGAGCAGTTCTTC | CASIRTSGGSSYNEQFF
TRBJ1-3 | TRBD1 | . | TRBV28 | TGTGCCAGCACGCCAGGGACAGGACACTCTGGAAACACCATATATTTT | CASTPGTGHSGNTIYF
TRBJ2-2 | . | . | TRBV28 | TGTGCCAGCAGTTCCTGGACAGAAAGAAACACCGGGGAGCTGTTTTTT | CASSSWTERNTGELFF
TRBJ1-1 | TRBD1 | once | TRBV14 | TGTGCCAGCAGCCAACTAGACAGGGGTAAAACTGAAGCTTTCTTT | CASSQLDRGKTEAFF
TRBJ2-3 | . | . | TRBV4-3 | TGCGCCAGCAGCCAAGAAGGGGGGGACACGCAGTATTTT | CASSQEGGDTQYF
TRBJ2-2 | TRBD2 | . | TRBV19 | TGTGCCAGTTCTAGCGGGGGCGCCGGGTGGAACACCGGGGAGCTGTTTTTT | CASSSGGAGWNTGELFF
TRBJ2-7 | TRBD1 | . | TRBV2 | TGTGCCAGCAGTGATCCCGGGACAGGGAATAACGAGCAGTACTTC | CASSDPGTGNNEQYF
TRBJ2-5 | TRBD2 | . | TRBV3-1/TRBV3-2 | TGTGCCAGCAGCCAACGCGGAGCGGGGGGGAGAGAGACCCAGTACTTC | CASSQRGAGGRETQYF
TRBJ2-7 | TRBD1 | . | TRBV6-1 | TGTGCCAGCAGTGCACACCTAGAGGGGGCCGTCTACGAGCAGTACTTC | CASSAHLEGAVYEQYF
TRBJ2-1 | TRBD2 | . | TRBV6-6 | TGTGCCAGCACTCTGACTAGCTTCGGCGAGCAGTTCTTC | CASTLTSFGEQFF
TRBJ1-1 | . | . | TRBV5-1 | TGCGCCAGCAGTATAGGGTTTAACACTGAAGCTTTCTTT | CASSIGFNTEAFF